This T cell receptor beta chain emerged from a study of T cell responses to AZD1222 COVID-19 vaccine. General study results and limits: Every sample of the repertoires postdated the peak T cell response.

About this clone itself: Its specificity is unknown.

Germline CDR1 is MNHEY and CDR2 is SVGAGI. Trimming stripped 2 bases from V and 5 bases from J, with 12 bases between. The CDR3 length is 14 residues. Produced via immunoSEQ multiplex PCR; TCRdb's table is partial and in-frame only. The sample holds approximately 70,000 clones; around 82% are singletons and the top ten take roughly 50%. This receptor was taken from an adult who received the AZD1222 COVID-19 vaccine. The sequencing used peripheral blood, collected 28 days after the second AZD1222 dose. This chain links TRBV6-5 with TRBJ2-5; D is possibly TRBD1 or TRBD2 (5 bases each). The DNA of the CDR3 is TGTGCCAGCAGTTACGAGGGGATGTCGGAGACCCAGTACTTC. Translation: CASSYEGMSETQYF.